Below are 28 T cell receptor beta chains sequenced from a single sample in a study of T cells in Graves' hyperthyroidism and ophthalmopathy. Amplification yielded TCR beta CDR3 regions, with RNA transcripts as the source. The HTBI primer set drove a first-round RT-PCR of the TCR CDR3. Via MiXCR, TCRdb re-called the multiplex PCR reads, giving one row per CDR3 protein. Of fewer than 650,000 distinct CDR3 sequences in the sample, roughly 15% were seen once. Source material: blood. The receptors derive from a middle-aged woman with Graves' ophthalmopathy.

The sample holds many counts of this clonotype. This chain uses TRBV28 with TRBJ2-7; 13 nucleotides agree with TRBD2. CDR3 size: 18 residues. CDR1 and CDR2 (germline): MDHEN, SYDVKM. V dropped 8 bases and J dropped 0; count of bases not matched to a gene: 13. DNA of the CDR3: TGTGCCAGCCCACCAGGACTAGCGGGAGCAGGGGCCTCCTACGAGCAGTACTTC. Its translation is CASPPGLAGAGASYEQYF. Full variable domain (remainder filled in from reference TRBV28 and TRBJ2-7): DVKVTQSSRYLVKRTGEKVFLECVQDMDHENMFWYRQDPGLGLRLIYFSYDVKMKEKGDIPEGYSVSREKKERFSLILESASTNQTSMYLCASPPGLAGAGASYEQYFGPGTRLTVT.

This clonotype showed up many times. The chain uses TRBV12-3 or TRBV12-4 and TRBJ2-5, with D tentatively TRBD2 (6 bases). The ends were cut back, 7 bases at V and 4 bases at J, with 13 bases in the middle. CDR3 length: 13 amino acids. The CDR3 reads CASNTPGGETQYF. The CDR3 nucleotides read TGTGCCAGCAACACCCCCGGGGGAGAGACCCAGTACTTC.

The rearrangement uses TRBV11-2 and TRBJ2-5; TRBD2 matches 14 bases. V shed 5 bases and J 5 bases; nucleotides not matched to a gene: 7. In germline, CDR1 is SGHAT, CDR2 FQNNGV. The CDR3 spans 16 residues. The CDR3: CASSPGLAGGWETQYF. CDR3 sequence (DNA): TGTGCCAGCAGCCCAGGACTAGCGGGAGGATGGGAGACCCAGTACTTC.

The chain links TRBV7-8 to TRBJ2-4; 15 bases match TRBD2. The CDR3 has 15 residues. V was pared by 5 bases and J by 10 bases, with 6 bases of the junction left unmatched. Per germline, CDR1 SGHVS and CDR2 FQNEAQ. The CDR3 loop is CASSRRTSGGAIQYF. CDR3 bases: TGTGCCAGCAGCCGACGGACTAGCGGGGGGGCGATTCAGTACTTC.

The genes are TRBV5-1 and TRBJ2-7; D remains unclear. The germline V and J ends were trimmed by 0 bases and 0 bases, with 7 bases remaining between them. The CDR3 sequence is 14 residues long. Germline loops: CDR1 SGHRS, CDR2 YFSETQ. CDR3 region: CASSLGHRSYEQYF. CDR3 nucleotides: TGCGCCAGCAGCTTGGGACACCGCTCCTACGAGCAGTACTTC.

This clonotype was found many times. The chain recombines TRBV6-2 or TRBV6-3 with TRBJ2-1; 7 bases fit TRBD2. V dropped 10 bases and J dropped 4; count of bases not matched to a gene: 19. Germline V gene sequence: CDR1 MNHEY, CDR2 SVGEGT. The CDR3 contains 17 residues. CDR3 DNA: TGTGCCACCTGGGGCTGGAGCGGGACCCAAGGGTACAATGAGCAGTTCTTC. Translating it yields CATWGWSGTQGYNEQFF.

This clonotype has at least ten counts. The chain is built from TRBV7-8 and TRBJ1-5; D not resolved. Germline assignment: CDR1 SGHVS and CDR2 FQNEAQ. Trimming pared 3 bases from V and 0 bases from J, leaving 12 bases between. The CDR3 extends over 16 amino acids. CDR3 nucleotides: TGTGCCAGCAGCTTTTTCAACGTCCCTAGCAATCAGCCCCAGCATTTT. Its protein is CASSFFNVPSNQPQHF.

This rearrangement joins TRBV7-9 to TRBJ2-5; maybe TRBD2 (6 bases). There are 13 residues in the CDR3. CDR1 SEHNR and CDR2 FQNEAQ come from the germline V gene (reference sequence). V gave up 7 bases and J gave up 7 bases, with 16 bases separating them. CDR3 amino acids: CASIPQQEGTQYF. For the CDR3, the DNA is TGTGCCAGCATCCCCCAGCAGGAGGGGACCCAGTACTTC.

This clonotype was counted at least ten times. The chain couples TRBV12-3 or TRBV12-4 to TRBJ1-2; tentative D call: TRBD1 (5 bases). The CDR3 has 12 residues. The germline V and J ends were trimmed by 3 bases and 8 bases, with 10 bases remaining between them. CDR3 region: CASSFGGTGYTF. CDR3 sequence (DNA): TGTGCCAGCAGTTTTGGGGGGACGGGCTACACCTTC.

On this clonotype itself: One base away lies a much larger clone, so this may be a sequencing read error. The chain carries TRBV19 and TRBJ2-7, with 7 bases aligning to TRBD1. There are 14 residues in the CDR3. Germline CDR1 is LNHDA and CDR2 is SQIVND (reference sequence). The chain's CDR3 is CASSALTGSRERYF. The CDR3 coding sequence is TGTGCCAGTAGCGCGCTGACAGGGTCAAGGGAGCGGTACTTC. Complete variable domain (other parts from reference TRBV19 and TRBJ2-7): DGGITQSPKYLFRKEGQNVTLSCEQNLNHDAMYWYRQDPGQGLRLIYYSQIVNDFQKGDIAEGYSVSREKKESFPLTVTSAQKNPTAFYLCASSALTGSRERYFGPGTRLTVT.

This clonotype was detected ten times or more. V is TRBV25-1 and J is TRBJ2-5, with D tentatively TRBD1 (5 bases). The CDR3 is 15 amino acids. CDR1 and CDR2 (germline): MGHDK, SYGVNS. Between the trimmed V and J ends, which lost 7 bases and 4 bases, there was a span of 19 bases. For the CDR3, the DNA is TGTGCCAGCATTGGGGCTACCGCTTTGTTAGAGACCCAGTACTTC. Protein sequence: CASIGATALLETQYF. The full variable domain, in which reference TRBV25-1 and TRBJ2-5 provide the parts outside the CDR3, is EADIYQTPRYLVIGTGKKITLECSQTMGHDKMYWYQQDPGMELHLIHYSYGVNSTEKGDLSSESTVSRIRTEHFPLTLESARPSHTSQYLCASIGATALLETQYFGPGTRLLVL.

Concerning this clonotype itself: A single base separates this from a much larger clone, so it may be a read error. The chain links TRBV19 to TRBJ2-7; maybe TRBD1 (6 bases). Trimming removed 4 bases from V and 2 bases from J, with 12 bases in between. CDR1 is LNHDA, CDR2 SQIVND, per germline (reference sequence). This CDR3 contains 14 residues. CDR3 nucleotide sequence: TGTGCCAGTAGTAGGGTACAGGGCCCCTACGAGCAGTACTTC. It specifies CASSRVQGPYEQYF. Complete variable domain (other parts from reference TRBV19 and TRBJ2-7): DGGITQSPKYLFRKEGQNVTLSCEQNLNHDAMYWYRQDPGQGLRLIYYSQIVNDFQKGDIAEGYSVSREKKESFPLTVTSAQKNPTAFYLCASSRVQGPYEQYFGPGTRLTVT.

This clonotype was detected ten times or more. CDR3 sequence reads: CASSVRDPRTQYF. Written as DNA, the CDR3 is TGTGCCAGCAGTGTCCGGGACCCTCGGACCCAGTACTTC. The chain is built from TRBV28 and TRBJ2-5; D is tentatively TRBD1 or TRBD2 (5 bases each). This CDR3 comprises 13 residues. Per germline, CDR1 MDHEN and CDR2 SYDVKM. Trimming pared 5 bases from V and 7 bases from J, leaving 14 bases between.

This clonotype came up a few times. The CDR3 reads CASSLLFEAGAKNIQYF. The CDR3 nucleotides read TGTGCCAGCAGCTTATTATTCGAAGCGGGGGCCAAAAACATTCAGTACTTC. The rearrangement uses TRBV7-2 and TRBJ2-4, with 7 bases aligning to TRBD2. The CDR3 sequence is 17 residues long. Trimming cost V 2 bases and J 1 base; bases outside gene matches: 8. Germline V gene sequence: CDR1 SGHTA, CDR2 FQGNSA.

This clonotype was counted ten times or more. The rearrangement links TRBV9 to TRBJ2-6; 7 bases are shared with TRBD2. V gave up 3 bases and J gave up 0 bases; unmatched junction bases: 12. The CDR3 contains 19 residues. Germline CDR1 reads SGDLS; CDR2 reads YYNGEE. The CDR3 loop is CASSGDRGRDYSGANVLTF. In nucleotides, the CDR3 is TGTGCCAGCAGCGGGGATAGGGGCAGGGACTACTCTGGGGCCAACGTCCTGACTTTC.

This clonotype was counted only a few times. The chain joins TRBV25-1 to TRBJ2-2; possible D gene TRBD2, 6 bases. Germline-derived CDR1 and CDR2 are MGHDK and SYGVNS. This CDR3 is built from 16 residues. The V and J ends lost 0 bases and 6 bases respectively, with 14 bases between them. CDR3 sequence: CASSEYGGVSSGELFF. CDR3 sequence (DNA): TGTGCCAGCAGTGAATATGGAGGGGTCTCATCCGGGGAGCTGTTTTTT.

Many counts were recorded for this clonotype. The gene calls are TRBV7-9 and TRBJ1-3; 8 positions agree with TRBD1. This CDR3 is built from 13 residues. Germline loops: CDR1 SEHNR, CDR2 FQNEAQ (reference sequence). The V gene end was trimmed by 11 bases and the J gene end by 0 bases; junction bases not matched to a gene: 3. CDR3 in amino acids: CAGQGSSGNTIYF. CDR3 nucleotides: TGTGCCGGACAGGGAAGCTCTGGAAACACCATATATTTT. Full variable domain (outside the CDR3, taken from reference TRBV7-9 and TRBJ1-3): DTGVSQNPRHKITKRGQNVTFRCDPISEHNRLYWYRQTLGQGPEFLTYFQNEAQLEKSRLLSDRFSAERPKGSFSTLEIQRTEQGDSAMYLCAGQGSSGNTIYFGEGSWLTVV.

This clonotype was seen at least ten times. The CDR3 is CATSDLSGVGYF. The CDR3 coding sequence is TGTGCCACCAGTGATTTGTCGGGGGTTGGGTACTTC. The J gene is TRBJ2-7, the V gene TRBV24-1, with D perhaps TRBD2 (6 bases). Germline-derived CDR1 and CDR2 are KGHDR and SFDVKD. Trimming removed 0 bases at V and 12 bases at J, with 11 bases between. The CDR3 runs 12 residues.

The rearrangement uses TRBV28 and TRBJ1-1; TRBD1 matches 7 bases. Germline V gene sequence: CDR1 MDHEN, CDR2 SYDVKM. With 5 bases clipped from V and 4 bases from J, the junction kept 13 bases outside the gene matches. This CDR3 region has 16 residues. The CDR3, as DNA: TGTGCCAGCAGTGGCGACAGGGAGCCTTTGACCACTGAAGCTTTCTTT. Its protein is CASSGDREPLTTEAFF.

In its sample, this clonotype was seen many times. V usage is TRBV6-2 or TRBV6-3 and J usage is TRBJ1-2; 9 bases fit TRBD1. Germline assignment: CDR1 MNHEY and CDR2 SVGEGT. The CDR3 has 15 amino acids. The ends lost 7 bases at V and 3 bases at J; junction bases unmatched: 9. The CDR3 reads CASNQGQGKDYGYTF. The CDR3, as DNA: TGTGCCAGCAATCAAGGACAGGGGAAGGACTATGGCTACACCTTC.

This clonotype was counted ten times or more. The CDR3 region is CASSRGEGRTETQYF. Here the CDR3 DNA reads TGTGCCAGCAGTCGAGGGGAGGGCCGGACCGAGACCCAGTACTTC. The chain joins TRBV12-3 or TRBV12-4 to TRBJ2-5, with TRBD2 identical over 7 bases. The CDR3 spans 15 residues. Unmatched junction bases numbered 11, after V lost 5 bases and J lost 5 bases.

The rearrangement uses TRBV12-5 and TRBJ1-1; unclear D gene. CDR3 length: 15 amino acids. V gave up 2 bases and J gave up 10 bases, with 20 bases separating them. The germline gives CDR1 LGHNT, CDR2 FRNRAP. The CDR3 nucleotides are TGTGCTAGTGGTTTGCCCTGGGATAGCGGGTATCGAGCTTTCTTT. This encodes CASGLPWDSGYRAFF.

This clonotype has a handful of counts. The chain joins TRBV4-2 to TRBJ2-7, with TRBD1 matching 9 bases. V gave up 5 bases and J gave up 2 bases; unmatched junction bases: 7. Germline values: CDR1 LGHNA, CDR2 YNFKEQ. There are 15 residues in the CDR3. In DNA form, the CDR3 reads TGTGCCAGCAGCTTTTCCGGGACAGGGACCTACGAGCAGTACTTC. This codes for CASSFSGTGTYEQYF.

The sample holds many counts of this clonotype. The J gene is TRBJ2-7, the V gene TRBV10-3; 8 nucleotides align to TRBD2. The CDR3 runs to 14 residues. Per germline, CDR1 ENHRY and CDR2 SYGVKD. Losses at the gene ends were 3 bases for V and 5 bases for J; bases not matched to a gene: 6. The chain's CDR3 is CAISEGGLENEQYF. The CDR3 bases are TGTGCCATCAGTGAAGGGGGACTAGAAAACGAGCAGTACTTC.

The chain uses TRBV6-9 and TRBJ2-3, with TRBD2 identical over 12 bases. Germline assignment: CDR1 MNHGY and CDR2 SVAAGI. The CDR3 loop spans 17 amino acids. The junction had 7 bases not matched to a gene; V was cut back by 2 bases and J by 4 bases. The CDR3 spells CASSYRLAGGPADTQYF. CDR3 coding DNA: TGTGCCAGCAGTTATAGGCTAGCGGGAGGGCCCGCAGATACGCAGTATTTT.

The table lists this clonotype with many counts. The chain recombines TRBV5-4 with TRBJ1-2; D perhaps matches TRBD1 (6 bases). Germline CDR1 is SGHNT and CDR2 is YYREEE (reference sequence). The CDR3 is made up of 15 amino acids. Trimming stripped 0 bases from V and 4 bases from J, with 13 bases between. CDR3 sequence reads: CASSLVPGQSYGYTF. The CDR3, as DNA: TGTGCCAGCAGCTTGGTTCCGGGACAAAGCTATGGCTACACCTTC.

In its sample, this clonotype was seen a few times. This chain links TRBV4-3 with TRBJ2-7, with TRBD2 matching over 7 bases. The length of the CDR3 is 15 residues. Germline CDR1 reads LGHNA; CDR2 reads YSLEER. With 0 bases clipped from V and 3 bases from J, the junction kept 5 bases outside the gene matches. CDR3 loop: CASSQEVGGHYEQYF. The CDR3 DNA is TGCGCCAGCAGCCAAGAGGTGGGAGGGCACTACGAGCAGTACTTC.

This chain joins TRBV11-1 and TRBJ2-7; TRBD2 matches 7 bases. The junction had 19 bases not matched to a gene; V was cut back by 11 bases and J by 3 bases. The CDR3 has 16 residues. CDR1 SGHAT and CDR2 FQDESV come from the germline V gene (reference sequence). In nucleotides, the CDR3 is TGTGCCGGGGAAGAGTTAGGCGGGAGAACGAGCTACGAGCAGTACTTC. Translating it yields CAGEELGGRTSYEQYF.